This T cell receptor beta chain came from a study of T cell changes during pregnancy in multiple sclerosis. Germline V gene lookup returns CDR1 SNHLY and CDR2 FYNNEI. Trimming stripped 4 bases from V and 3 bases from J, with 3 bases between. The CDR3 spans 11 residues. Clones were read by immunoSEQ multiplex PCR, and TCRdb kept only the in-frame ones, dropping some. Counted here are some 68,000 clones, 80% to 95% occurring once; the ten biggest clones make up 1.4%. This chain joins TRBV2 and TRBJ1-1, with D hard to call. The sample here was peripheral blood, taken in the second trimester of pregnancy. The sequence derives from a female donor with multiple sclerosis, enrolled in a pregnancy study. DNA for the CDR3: TGTGCCAGCAGTGTCGACACTGAAGCTTTCTTT. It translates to CASSVDTEAFF. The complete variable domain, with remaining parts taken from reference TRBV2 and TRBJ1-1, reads EPEVTQTPSHQVTQMGQEVILRCVPISNHLYFYWYRQILGQKVEFLVSFYNNEISEKSEIFDDQFSVERPDGSNFTLKIRSTKLEDSAMYFCASSVDTEAFFGQGTRLTVV.